A single sample gave rise to the 26 T cell receptor beta chains below, sequenced in a study of blood T cell repertoires in COVID-19. The data were produced by immunoSEQ multiplex PCR, yet TCRdb's version contains in-frame clones alone and is incomplete. The table includes about 480,000 clones, around 88% detected once. Sequenced material: peripheral blood. The receptors come from a woman aged 45-60 years with COVID-19, enrolled during active disease.

This chain links TRBV6-1 with TRBJ1-1, with 7 bases aligning to TRBD1. The germline V gene has CDR1 MNHNS and CDR2 SASEGT. Unmatched junction bases numbered 7, after V lost 6 bases and J lost 0 bases. This CDR3 is built from 15 residues. For the CDR3, the DNA is TGTGCCAGCAGGCCCGCGACAGGGCTGAACACTGAAGCTTTCTTT. Protein: CASRPATGLNTEAFF.

The chain uses TRBV9 and TRBJ2-3; D is ambiguous. The CDR3 runs to 14 residues. V lost 1 base, J lost 0 bases, and 6 bases lay in between. Germline CDR1 reads SGDLS; CDR2 reads YYNGEE. The CDR3 DNA is TGTGCCAGCAGCGTACTTCCTAGCACAGATACGCAGTATTTT. Protein: CASSVLPSTDTQYF.

The chain is built from TRBV5-1 and TRBJ2-5; 7 bases are a match to TRBD2. CDR3 length: 14 amino acids. Germline CDR1 SGHRS, CDR2 YFSETQ. J was trimmed by 7 bases and V by 0 bases; bases with no gene match: 6. DNA of the CDR3: TGCGCCAGCAGCTTGGGTCTAGCGGCTGGGACCCAGTACTTC. Translation: CASSLGLAAGTQYF.

In this sample, this clone turned up once. The gene calls are TRBV5-4 and TRBJ1-1; TRBD1 might be the D (5 bases). The V gene lost 0 bases and the J gene lost 7 bases, with 10 bases spanning the gap. Germline lookup yields CDR1 SGHNT and CDR2 YYREEE (reference sequence). CDR3 length: 13 amino acids. CDR3 loop: CASSLVGGDEAFF. In nucleotides, the CDR3 is TGTGCCAGCAGCTTGGTGGGGGGGGATGAAGCTTTCTTT.

The CDR3 loop reads CASSSQDIYGYTF. The DNA for the CDR3 is TGTGCCAGCAGTTCCCAAGACATCTATGGCTACACCTTC. The rearrangement joins TRBV27 to TRBJ1-2; no reliable D call. V lost 4 bases to trimming and J lost 4 bases, with 10 bases between them. This CDR3 contains 13 residues. The V gene's germline CDR1 is MNHEY and CDR2 SMNVEV (reference sequence).

In its sample, this clone was seen a few times. Distinct nucleotide sequences in the sample also encode this CDR3. The chain couples TRBV3-1 (or the pseudogene TRBV3-2) to TRBJ2-7; weak D call: TRBD1 (6 bases). The CDR3 has 15 residues. Germline V gene data show CDR1 as LGHDT and CDR2 as YNNKEL (reference sequence). Trimming removed 4 bases from V and 2 bases from J, with 15 bases in between. In DNA, the CDR3 is TGTGCCAGCAGCCCAGGGGCAGGGGCGACCTACGAGCAGTACTTC. Its translation: CASSPGAGATYEQYF.

The chain recombines TRBV24-1 with TRBJ2-2; 9 nucleotides match TRBD2. The CDR3 sequence is 16 residues long. V lost 4 bases, J lost 4 bases, and 6 bases stayed unmatched. Germline V gene data show CDR1 as KGHDR and CDR2 as SFDVKD. CDR3 loop: CATSDRSGGSTGELFF. The DNA for the CDR3 is TGTGCCACCAGTGACCGTAGCGGGGGCTCCACCGGGGAGCTGTTTTTT.

This sequence joins TRBV6-5 and TRBJ1-5, with D uncertain. Germline CDR1 and CDR2: MNHEY and SVGAGI. This CDR3 is 14 amino acids long. Trimming left V 2 bases short and J 5 bases short, with 10 bases between. The CDR3 bases are TGTGCCAGCAGTTACGGCCTGGGCCATCAGCCCCAGCATTTT. This codes for CASSYGLGHQPQHF.

J is TRBJ2-3 and V is TRBV27; 13 bases align to TRBD2. The germline V gene encodes CDR1 MNHEY and CDR2 SMNVEV (reference sequence). The CDR3 is 18 amino acids. Losses at the gene ends were 3 bases for V and 3 bases for J; bases not matched to a gene: 9. The CDR3 bases are TGTGCCAGCAGTTTTAGCTCTAGGACTAGCGGGGGTACAGATACGCAGTATTTT. Translating it yields CASSFSSRTSGGTDTQYF.

The CDR3 region is CATSDARQGLYEQYF. The CDR3 bases are TGTGCCACCAGTGATGCACGGCAGGGTCTCTACGAGCAGTACTTC. The chain couples TRBV24-1 to TRBJ2-7, with D perhaps TRBD1 (5 bases). In germline, CDR1 is KGHDR, CDR2 SFDVKD. Trimming stripped 3 bases from V and 3 bases from J, with 14 bases between. The CDR3 runs to 15 residues.

About this clone: Likely a read error: the CDR3 ends without its conserved phenylalanine or tryptophan. It is unclear where the CDR3 begins or ends on the DNA, so no DNA is shown, and the CDR3 is as TCRdb lists it. The chain links TRBV4-1 to TRBJ1-3; the table calls TRBD1, which could not be checked here. The germline gives CDR1 MGHRA, CDR2 YSYEKL. The CDR3 totals 13 residues, both ends included. CDR3 in amino acids: CASSQDWWTGGRK.

A single count supports this clone. J is TRBJ1-1 and V is TRBV30; TRBD1 matches at 7 bases. This CDR3 is 14 amino acids long. Germline-derived CDR1 and CDR2 are GTSNPN and SVGIG (reference sequence). J lost 5 bases, V lost 2 bases, and 8 bases had no gene match. CDR3 coding DNA: TGTGCCTGGAGTTTGGGGCAGGGACAGACTGAAGCTTTCTTT. Translating it yields CAWSLGQGQTEAFF.

This clone is a singleton in its sample. CDR3 loop: CASLNRDYGYTF. The CDR3 nucleotides read TGTGCCAGCCTTAACAGGGATTATGGCTACACCTTC. The V and J genes are TRBV11-2 and TRBJ1-2, with D maybe TRBD1 (6 bases). V was clipped by 8 bases and J by 5 bases, with 12 bases between them. This CDR3 contains 12 residues. From germline, CDR1 is SGHAT and CDR2 FQNNGV.

V is TRBV25-1 and J is TRBJ1-1; 7 bases map to TRBD1. The trim removed 6 bases at V and 4 bases at J, leaving 5 bases unmatched. Germline CDR1 is MGHDK and CDR2 is SYGVNS. The CDR3 is 13 residues long. The CDR3 protein is CASRQGSGTEAFF. As DNA, the CDR3 is TGTGCCAGCAGACAGGGGTCGGGCACTGAAGCTTTCTTT.

The rearrangement links TRBV6-5 to TRBJ1-5, with 7 bases lining up with TRBD1. Trimming took 9 bases from V and 2 from J; bases not matched to a gene: 7. The germline gives CDR1 MNHEY, CDR2 SVGAGI. This CDR3 is 14 amino acids long. The CDR3 DNA is TGTGCCAGTTTTAATACAGGGGGCAATCAGCCCCAGCATTTT. It is translated as CASFNTGGNQPQHF.

Comment on this clone: Other nucleotide sequences in the sample specify the same CDR3. CDR3 in amino acids: CASSPGQGGQPQHF. The CDR3 coding sequence is TGTGCCAGTAGTCCAGGACAGGGTGGGCAGCCCCAGCATTTT. The gene calls are TRBV19 and TRBJ1-5, with 8 bases identical to TRBD1. CDR3 length equals 14 residues. In germline, CDR1 is LNHDA, CDR2 SQIVND (reference sequence). V lost 5 bases to trimming and J lost 7 bases; unmatched junction nucleotides: 7.

The chain recombines TRBV11-2 with TRBJ1-1; 9 nucleotides agree with TRBD1. V lost 4 bases and J lost 4; bases outside the gene matches: 7. The CDR3 runs to 15 residues. Germline V gene data show CDR1 as SGHAT and CDR2 as FQNNGV. The CDR3 coding sequence is TGTGCCAGCAGCTCCGGGACAGGGATAATCACTGAAGCTTTCTTT. The encoded protein is CASSSGTGIITEAFF.

The chain couples TRBV12-3 or TRBV12-4 to TRBJ1-2; 10 bases are a match to TRBD1. This CDR3 has 12 residues. The ends lost 3 bases at V and 13 bases at J; junction bases unmatched: 5. The CDR3 region is CASSFGWDRGTF. CDR3 nucleotides: TGTGCCAGCAGTTTTGGATGGGACAGGGGCACCTTC.

This chain uses TRBV18 with TRBJ2-7; the D is unclear. V dropped 9 bases and J dropped 2 bases, with 5 bases sitting between them. Germline V gene sequence: CDR1 KGHSH, CDR2 LQKENI. The CDR3 has 10 amino acids. This CDR3 is CARATYEQYF. CDR3 coding DNA: TGTGCCAGGGCAACCTACGAGCAGTACTTC.

This rearrangement joins TRBV9 to TRBJ2-2; D perhaps matches TRBD2 (6 bases). The CDR3 is 15 residues long. V was trimmed by 0 bases and J by 6 bases, leaving 12 bases between them. Germline V gene data show CDR1 as SGDLS and CDR2 as YYNGEE. Here the CDR3 DNA reads TGTGCCAGCAGCGTAGCCCAGGGAGGTCCCGGGGAGCTGTTTTTT. Its protein is CASSVAQGGPGELFF. Full variable domain (rest looked up from reference TRBV9 and TRBJ2-2): DSGVTQTPKHLITATGQRVTLRCSPRSGDLSVYWYQQSLDQGLQFLIQYYNGEERAKGNILERFSAQQFPDLHSELNLSSLELGDSALYFCASSVAQGGPGELFFGEGSRLTVL.

The chain carries TRBV5-1 and TRBJ2-7, with D tentatively TRBD1 (6 bases). V was trimmed by 4 bases and J by 4 bases, leaving 15 bases between them. CDR3 length equals 14 residues. Germline loops: CDR1 SGHRS, CDR2 YFSETQ. CDR3: CASSVRTGIYEQYF. CDR3 sequence (DNA): TGCGCCAGCAGCGTGCGAACAGGGATATACGAGCAGTACTTC.

This chain uses TRBV12-3 or TRBV12-4 with TRBJ2-6, with D unclear. CDR3 length equals 12 residues. Trimming took off 8 bases at V and 3 bases at J, with 5 bases between the two ends. The CDR3 DNA reads as TGTGCCAGCGGCAGTGGGGCCAACGTCCTGACTTTC. Translation gives CASGSGANVLTF.

This chain connects TRBV7-2 to TRBJ1-2; D may be TRBD1 (6 bases). The germline V gene encodes CDR1 SGHTA and CDR2 FQGNSA. This CDR3 spans 16 amino acids. V was cut by 4 bases and J by 0 bases, with 15 bases left in between. The CDR3 region is CASSSRDTVTNYGYTF. The DNA for the CDR3 is TGTGCCAGCAGCTCGAGGGACACCGTGACTAACTATGGCTACACCTTC.

This clone was detected ten times or more. CDR3 loop: CASSSTGTDRHQPQHF. CDR3 coding DNA: TGTGCCAGCAGCTCGACCGGGACGGACAGACATCAGCCCCAGCATTTT. This sequence joins TRBV7-9 and TRBJ1-5; D possibly corresponds to TRBD1 (6 bases). CDR1 is SEHNR and CDR2 is FQNEAQ in the germline V gene (reference sequence). With 4 bases removed from V and 5 bases from J, the gap between germline ends came to 18 bases. CDR3 length equals 16 residues.

The chain recombines TRBV27 with TRBJ2-1, with 7 nucleotides matching TRBD2. Per the germline V gene, CDR1 is MNHEY and CDR2 is SMNVEV (reference sequence). J gave up 6 bases and V 8 bases, and 7 bases lay outside the gene matches. This CDR3 has 13 residues. The CDR3 DNA is TGTGCCAGCTATCGAGCGGGGATCAATGAGCAGTTCTTC. This sequence encodes CASYRAGINEQFF.

The genes are TRBV28 and TRBJ2-7; 7 nucleotides agree with TRBD1. The CDR3 extends over 15 amino acids. Germline V CDR1 and CDR2: MDHEN, SYDVKM. With 2 bases clipped from V and 1 base from J, the junction kept 5 bases outside the gene matches. This CDR3 reads CASSLPGQASYEQYF. The CDR3 region has the DNA TGTGCCAGCAGTTTACCCGGACAGGCTTCCTACGAGCAGTACTTC.